A selection of T cell receptor beta chains follows, all from one sample in a study of T cell changes during pregnancy in multiple sclerosis. This table comes from immunoSEQ multiplex PCR, and its TCRdb copy is limited to in-frame clones, with some not included. The repertoire holds roughly 69,000 clones, with about 89% as singletons. The sequencing used peripheral blood, collected in the second trimester of pregnancy. The receptor source for this set is a female donor with multiple sclerosis, enrolled in a pregnancy study. The CDR3 runs from the conserved cysteine through the conserved F or W. The D gene is left open where the match is weak. Clone size appears in some rows only: once, few, many, or a class for an expanded clone.

V gene	D gene	J gene	clone size	CDR3 protein	CDR3 DNA
TRBV2	TRBD2	TRBJ2-7	few	CASSYSGRAGEQYF	TGTGCCAGCAGTTACAGCGGGAGGGCCGGTGAGCAGTACTTC
TRBV5-1	NA	TRBJ2-2	NA	CASSFAQGNTGELFF	TGCGCCAGCAGCTTTGCACAGGGGAACACCGGGGAGCTGTTTTTT
TRBV16	NA	TRBJ2-5	NA	CASSQSGSQETQYF	TGTGCCAGCAGCCAATCCGGTAGTCAAGAGACCCAGTACTTC
TRBV5-1	NA	TRBJ2-5	NA	CASSLAGTQYF	TGCGCCAGCAGCTTGGCAGGGACCCAGTACTTC
TRBV5-1	TRBD2	TRBJ2-7	NA	CASSPGTSANYEQYF	TGCGCCAGCAGCCCTGGGACTAGCGCGAACTACGAGCAGTACTTC
TRBV5-4	NA	TRBJ1-2	once	CASSLGGDGYTF	TGTGCCAGCAGCTTAGGCGGGGATGGCTACACCTTC
TRBV19	NA	TRBJ1-2	NA	CASSIDSVYGYTF	TGTGCCAGTAGTATCGACAGCGTCTATGGCTACACCTTC
TRBV6-5	NA	TRBJ2-3	NA	CASSPRVTDTQYF	TGTGCCAGCAGCCCCCGGGTTACAGATACGCAGTATTTT
TRBV7-8	TRBD1	TRBJ2-3	NA	CASSLTRTGTGKDTQYF	TGTGCCAGCAGCTTAACCCGGACCGGGACAGGGAAAGATACGCAGTATTTT
TRBV4-1	TRBD1	TRBJ1-6	NA	CASSQEGDSNSPLHF	TGCGCCAGCAGCCAAGAGGGGGACAGTAATTCACCCCTCCACTTT
TRBV7-3	TRBD1	TRBJ1-1	NA	CASSRQGDTEAFF	TGTGCCAGCAGCCGACAGGGTGACACTGAAGCTTTCTTT
TRBV4-1	NA	TRBJ2-7	NA	CASSQETRRYEQYF	TGCGCCAGCAGCCAAGAAACCCGTCGGTACGAGCAGTACTTC
TRBV5-1	NA	TRBJ1-1	NA	CASSLDGAGGTEAFF	TGCGCCAGCAGCTTGGACGGCGCGGGTGGCACTGAAGCTTTCTTT
TRBV27	TRBD1	TRBJ2-7	NA	CASSWDRAGEQYF	TGTGCCAGCAGTTGGGACAGGGCGGGCGAGCAGTACTTC
TRBV7-6	NA	TRBJ2-2	NA	CASSPQEGLNTGELFF	TGTGCCAGCAGCCCGCAGGAGGGTTTGAACACCGGGGAGCTGTTTTTT
TRBV4-2	NA	TRBJ2-7	medium-sized	CASSQEGDSSYEQYF	TGTGCCAGCAGCCAAGAGGGGGACTCCTCCTACGAGCAGTACTTC
TRBV6-5	TRBD1	TRBJ2-7	once	CASSYSMTGVTYEQYF	TGTGCCAGCAGTTACTCTATGACAGGGGTTACCTACGAGCAGTACTTC
TRBV30	TRBD2	TRBJ2-4	NA	CAWKRFGTSGKNIQYF	TGTGCCTGGAAAAGGTTCGGGACTAGCGGGAAAAACATTCAGTACTTC
TRBV5-1	NA	TRBJ2-1	NA	CASAPPTGTYNEQFF	TGCGCCAGCGCCCCACCCACAGGGACCTACAATGAGCAGTTCTTC
TRBV2	NA	TRBJ2-2	once	CASRILNTGELFF	TGTGCCAGCCGTATTCTGAACACCGGGGAGCTGTTTTTT
TRBV9	NA	TRBJ1-1	NA	CASSALREGSGAEAFF	TGTGCCAGCAGCGCTCTGAGAGAAGGGAGCGGAGCTGAAGCTTTCTTT
TRBV27	NA	TRBJ2-7	NA	CASAHHSYEQYF	TGTGCCAGCGCGCATCACTCCTACGAGCAGTACTTC
TRBV7-9	TRBD2	TRBJ2-7	few	CASSFGLATYEQYF	TGTGCCAGCAGCTTCGGACTAGCGACCTACGAGCAGTACTTC
TRBV18	NA	TRBJ2-5	NA	CASSPPSFETQYF	TGTGCCAGCTCACCGCCTAGCTTCGAGACCCAGTACTTC
TRBV11-2	NA	TRBJ2-2	NA	CASRGLRELFF	TGTGCCAGCAGGGGGCTGAGGGAGCTGTTTTTT
TRBV30	NA	TRBJ1-4	NA	CAWSIIREKLFF	TGTGCCTGGAGTATAATCCGGGAAAAACTGTTTTTT
TRBV5-1	TRBD2	TRBJ2-3	few	CASSSGTSGGADTQYF	TGCGCCAGCAGCTCAGGGACTAGCGGGGGGGCGGATACGCAGTATTTT
TRBV29-1	NA	TRBJ1-1	few	CSALDLNTEAFF	TGCAGCGCCCTGGACTTGAACACTGAAGCTTTCTTT
TRBV7-8	NA	TRBJ1-1	NA	CASSLDYGQTNTEAFF	TGTGCCAGCAGCTTAGATTATGGGCAGACGAACACTGAAGCTTTCTTT
TRBV15	NA	TRBJ1-4	NA	CATSRDGGPLGEKLFF	TGTGCCACCAGCAGAGACGGGGGGCCCCTCGGAGAAAAACTGTTTTTT
TRBV10-3	NA	TRBJ1-2	NA	CAISESTRGGYGYTF	TGTGCCATCAGTGAGTCGACTAGGGGCGGCTATGGCTACACCTTC
TRBV10-2	NA	TRBJ1-1	once	CASKAHGDTEAFF	TGCGCCAGCAAGGCGCACGGAGACACTGAAGCTTTCTTT
TRBV5-5	NA	TRBJ2-1	NA	CASSFFSGDEQFF	TGTGCCAGCAGCTTCTTTAGCGGCGATGAGCAGTTCTTC
TRBV18	TRBD1	TRBJ1-1	NA	CASGQGVTEAFF	TGTGCCAGCGGACAGGGGGTCACTGAAGCTTTCTTT
TRBV18	TRBD1	TRBJ1-2	NA	CASADRANYGYTF	TGTGCCAGCGCCGACAGGGCCAACTATGGCTACACCTTC
TRBV5-6	TRBD1	TRBJ2-7	NA	CASSLEGQGYGEQYF	TGTGCCAGCAGCTTGGAGGGACAGGGGTATGGGGAGCAGTACTTC
TRBV19	TRBD1	TRBJ1-1	NA	CASSTQRQGDTEAFF	TGTGCCAGTAGTACACAGAGACAGGGCGACACTGAAGCTTTCTTT
TRBV2	NA	TRBJ1-5	few	CASSEQGYSNQPQHF	TGTGCCAGCAGTGAACAGGGCTATAGCAATCAGCCCCAGCATTTT
TRBV6-1	NA	TRBJ1-2	NA	CASARQNYGYTF	TGTGCCAGTGCGAGGCAGAACTATGGCTACACCTTC
TRBV16	NA	TRBJ1-4	NA	CASSQAGTTNEKLFF	TGTGCCAGCAGCCAAGCGGGGACAACTAATGAAAAACTGTTTTTT
TRBV9	NA	TRBJ2-1	NA	CASSLGPTGEQFF	TGTGCCAGCAGCTTGGGCCCCACCGGTGAGCAGTTCTTC
TRBV30	NA	TRBJ1-2	NA	CAWKLAGNYGYTF	TGTGCCTGGAAGCTGGCGGGGAACTATGGCTACACCTTC
TRBV5-1	NA	TRBJ1-2	NA	CASSFGHGVKDYGYTF	TGCGCCAGCAGCTTTGGTCACGGGGTGAAGGACTATGGCTACACCTTC
TRBV4-1	TRBD1	TRBJ1-1	NA	CASSQGTGDTEAFF	TGCGCCAGCAGCCAAGGGACAGGGGACACTGAAGCTTTCTTT
TRBV19	NA	TRBJ2-3	NA	CASTQTHPNTQYF	TGTGCCAGTACCCAGACACACCCTAATACGCAGTATTTT
TRBV28	NA	TRBJ2-7	NA	CASSPFYEQYF	TGTGCCAGCAGTCCCTTCTACGAGCAGTACTTC
TRBV11-2	TRBD1	TRBJ2-1	NA	CASGSRDRRGNEQFF	TGTGCCAGCGGATCACGGGACAGAAGGGGCAATGAGCAGTTCTTC
TRBV11-2	NA	TRBJ2-2	NA	CASSLQGVTGELFF	TGTGCCAGCAGCCTACAGGGAGTCACCGGGGAGCTGTTTTTT
TRBV5-1	NA	TRBJ2-1	NA	CASSLEPDNEQFF	TGCGCCAGCAGCTTGGAGCCGGACAATGAGCAGTTCTTC
TRBV30	NA	TRBJ1-4	NA	CAWSLGHINEKLFF	TGTGCCTGGAGCCTGGGACACATAAATGAAAAACTGTTTTTT
TRBV7-2	NA	TRBJ2-7	once	CASSLVQEQYF	TGTGCCAGCAGCTTAGTACAAGAGCAGTACTTC
TRBV7-9	NA	TRBJ2-7	NA	CASSLWDSADEQYF	TGTGCCAGCAGCTTATGGGACTCCGCCGACGAGCAGTACTTC
TRBV6-5	NA	TRBJ2-1	NA	CASSLTDPRAVEQFF	TGTGCCAGCAGTCTAACCGACCCCAGAGCGGTTGAGCAGTTCTTC
TRBV27	NA	TRBJ1-5	NA	CASSFWAGQPQHF	TGTGCCAGCAGTTTTTGGGCAGGGCAGCCCCAGCATTTT
TRBV5-1	NA	TRBJ1-1	NA	CASSDQDGVNTEAFF	TGCGCCAGCAGCGATCAGGACGGGGTAAACACTGAAGCTTTCTTT